What follows describes a single TCR beta chain. Its antigen is unidentified. CDR3 length equals 16 residues. Trimming cost V 5 bases and J 4 bases, with 18 bases left between them. Germline CDR1 MDHEN, CDR2 SYDVKM. Clones were sequenced by immunoSEQ multiplex PCR, and TCRdb holds only the in-frame ones, with some missing. The table records more than 70,000 clones, around 83% of them present only once. The entry originates in a study of lymphopenia after photon versus proton radiotherapy. Study-level points and caveats: Post-nadir TCR diversity decline inversely tracked overall survival among those who died.

The source material was peripheral blood, sampled from a patient treated with proton-based radiotherapy. This chain links TRBV28 with TRBJ1-5; D unresolved. The receptor was derived from a man in his sixties with pancreatic cancer. The CDR3 coding sequence is TGTGCCAGCAGTAACCGGAAGGGCTTACCTAATCAGCCCCAGCATTTT. Encoded protein: CASSNRKGLPNQPQHF.